This T cell receptor beta chain was sequenced for a study of OX40 agonist ivuxolimab in advanced cancers. Clones were sequenced by immunoSEQ multiplex PCR, and TCRdb holds only the in-frame ones, with some missing. The table records around 72,000 clones, around 86% of them present only once. Study findings and constraints: Several nonresponders also turned out to have low normalized T-cell clonal expansion. There was clonal expansion of CD4+ and CD8+ blood T cells by week 6 at 0.1 to 3.0 mg/kg. Relative to CD4+ cells, CD8+ T cells on average had more expanded clones.

This CDR3 contains 14 residues. Germline V gene lookup returns CDR1 SGHKS and CDR2 YYEKEE (reference sequence). V was pared by 0 bases and J by 2 bases, with 9 bases between. About this clone itself: Its specificity is unknown.

Autoimmune disease history or systemic immunosuppression led to patient exclusion. Source: CD4+ or CD8+ T cells sorted from blood, taken in a trial of the OX40 agonist ivuxolimab. V usage is TRBV5-5 and J usage is TRBJ2-7; D is unresolved. The sequence was obtained from an adult with an advanced solid tumor such as melanoma, head and neck, liver or kidney cancer. The CDR3 nucleotides are TGTGCCAGCAGCTTGGGGGGTCCGGCCTACGAGCAGTACTTC. Protein sequence: CASSLGGPAYEQYF.